The 28 T cell receptor beta chains below come from one sample, sequenced in a study of T cells in Graves' hyperthyroidism and ophthalmopathy. Using RNA transcripts as the source, TCR beta CDR3 regions were amplified. The HTBI primer set served for first-round RT-PCR of the TCR CDR3. TCRdb fed the multiplex PCR reads into MiXCR, producing one record per CDR3 protein. The profile covers around 490,000 distinct CDR3 sequences, with 15% to 20% appearing a single time and roughly 44% taken by the ten largest. The sequenced material came from blood. The origin of the receptors is a middle-aged man with Graves' ophthalmopathy.

This clonotype was counted at least ten times. V usage is TRBV7-9 and J usage is TRBJ2-4; 7 bases line up with TRBD1. The germline gives CDR1 SEHNR, CDR2 FQNEAQ (reference sequence). The CDR3 loop spans 15 amino acids. J lost 8 bases, V lost 4 bases, and 11 bases had no gene match. CDR3 DNA: TGTGCCAGCAGCTCATACAGGGGAAATTCCGACATTCAGTACTTC. This sequence encodes CASSSYRGNSDIQYF.

This clonotype was counted a few times. This chain uses TRBV29-1 with TRBJ2-6; possibly TRBD1 for D (5 bases). Germline V gene data show CDR1 as SQVTM and CDR2 as ANQGSEA. Trimming shortened V by 6 bases and J by 1 base, and 7 bases separated the two germline ends. The CDR3 loop spans 13 amino acids. The DNA of the CDR3 is TGCAGCGTGACAGCTTCTGGGGCCAACGTCCTGACTTTC. This translates into CSVTASGANVLTF.

This clonotype was recorded at least ten times. This chain uses TRBV30 with TRBJ2-7; D is undetermined. The CDR3 totals 13 residues. Germline-derived CDR1 and CDR2 are GTSNPN and SVGIG (reference sequence). The germline V and J ends were trimmed by 0 bases and 6 bases, with 12 bases remaining between them. CDR3 region: CAWSVIREGEQYF. For the CDR3, the DNA is TGTGCCTGGAGTGTAATAAGAGAAGGCGAGCAGTACTTC.

This rearrangement joins TRBV6-1 to TRBJ1-1; the D is unclear. Germline assignment: CDR1 MNHNS and CDR2 SASEGT. V dropped 0 bases and J dropped 1 base, with 0 bases sitting between them. This CDR3 spans 12 amino acids. The CDR3 spells CASSEANTEAFF. CDR3 DNA: TGTGCCAGCAGTGAAGCGAACACTGAAGCTTTCTTT.

This clonotype appeared many times. The V call is TRBV11-1, the J call TRBJ2-5; D is perhaps TRBD1 (6 bases). The germline gives CDR1 SGHAT, CDR2 FQDESV (reference sequence). The CDR3 loop spans 15 amino acids. V was cut by 5 bases and J by 6 bases, with 19 bases left in between. The CDR3 DNA reads TGTGCCAGCAGCCCGAGCCCTGGGGGCGCTAAGACCCAGTACTTC. It yields the protein CASSPSPGGAKTQYF.

As for this clonotype: The CDR3 end shows no conserved phenylalanine or tryptophan, and so a read error is likely. This chain uses TRBV7-9 with TRBJ2-7; the D is unclear. There are 15 residues in the CDR3. V gave up 5 bases and J gave up 2 bases, with 16 bases separating them. Germline CDR1 reads SEHNR; CDR2 reads FQNEAQ (reference sequence). In nucleotides, the CDR3 is TGTGCCAGCAGCCAAGATCCCGGGTTCACCTACGAGCAGTACTCC. Translation: CASSQDPGFTYEQYS.

This clonotype was recorded at least ten times. The chain uses TRBV12-3 or TRBV12-4 and TRBJ1-2; D is possibly TRBD1 (5 bases). The CDR3 consists of 14 residues. The V and J ends lost 6 bases and 0 bases respectively, with 11 bases between them. DNA of the CDR3: TGTGCCAGCAGCTTAACGGGGCCTAACTATGGCTACACCTTC. This sequence encodes CASSLTGPNYGYTF.

This clonotype was detected many times. The chain carries TRBV7-9 and TRBJ2-7; TRBD2 agrees at 8 bases. The CDR3 contains 15 residues. The germline CDR1 and CDR2 sequences are SEHNR and FQNEAQ (reference sequence). The junction had 10 bases not matched to a gene; V was cut back by 3 bases and J by 6 bases. The CDR3 coding sequence is TGTGCCAGCAGCTTCGGGGGGGGAAACTCCCTCGAGCAGTACTTC. Amino acids: CASSFGGGNSLEQYF.

This clonotype appeared many times. The V gene is TRBV12-3 or TRBV12-4, the J gene TRBJ1-5, with unresolved D. Between the trimmed V and J ends, which lost 5 bases and 3 bases, there was a span of 17 bases. This CDR3 contains 16 residues. CDR3 residues: CASSPSIGRANQPQHF. The CDR3, as DNA: TGTGCCAGCAGTCCGTCGATCGGGAGGGCCAATCAGCCCCAGCATTTT.

The V and J genes are TRBV7-9 and TRBJ2-3; D gene uncertain. The V end was cut by 4 bases, the J end by 14 bases, with 16 bases between. The germline gives CDR1 SEHNR, CDR2 FQNEAQ (reference sequence). This CDR3 has 12 amino acids. The DNA for the CDR3 is TGTGCCAGCAGCTCGAGCGATCGTAGTCGGTATTTT. This encodes CASSSSDRSRYF.

This clonotype was observed many times. The V and J genes are TRBV30 and TRBJ2-5, with TRBD1 matching over 8 bases. The CDR3 runs 17 residues. J gave up 5 bases and V 4 bases, and 18 bases lay outside the gene matches. The germline gives CDR1 GTSNPN, CDR2 SVGIG (reference sequence). CDR3 sequence: CAWKTLTGDRRGETQYF. Written as DNA, the CDR3 is TGTGCCTGGAAAACTTTGACAGGGGATAGGAGAGGGGAGACCCAGTACTTC.

This clonotype is a singleton in its sample. The J gene is TRBJ1-2, the V gene TRBV5-1; 7 bases are a match to TRBD1. The CDR3 is 14 amino acids. The V segment lost 0 bases and the J segment 4 bases; nucleotides outside the gene matches: 3. CDR1 is SGHRS and CDR2 is YFSETQ in the germline V gene. In DNA, the CDR3 is TGCGCCAGCAGCTTGGGGGACAGTCTCTATGGCTACACCTTC. This sequence encodes CASSLGDSLYGYTF.

This clonotype was observed at least ten times. The J gene is TRBJ2-1, the V gene TRBV6-1; 11 nucleotides match TRBD1. Germline-derived CDR1 and CDR2 are MNHNS and SASEGT. Unmatched junction bases numbered 12, after V lost 8 bases and J lost 0 bases. CDR3 length: 18 residues. The CDR3 sequence: CASGGRGQGGISYNEQFF. For the CDR3, the DNA is TGTGCCAGCGGGGGACGGGGACAGGGGGGGATCTCCTACAATGAGCAGTTCTTC.

In this sample, this clonotype turned up a few times. The V gene is TRBV6-1, the J gene TRBJ2-1; possibly TRBD2 for D (5 bases). CDR1 and CDR2 from the germline V gene are MNHNS and SASEGT. CDR3 length equals 13 residues. V lost 6 bases, J lost 6 bases, and 12 bases lay in between. The CDR3 sequence is CASRQRRGNEQFF. Here the CDR3 DNA reads TGTGCCAGCAGGCAACGTCGGGGCAATGAGCAGTTCTTC.

This sequence joins TRBV29-1 and TRBJ1-1, with D possibly TRBD1 on 6 matching bases. Trimming pared 8 bases from V and 9 bases from J, leaving 16 bases between. Germline CDR1 is SQVTM and CDR2 is ANQGSEA. This CDR3 region has 11 residues. Written as DNA, the CDR3 is TGCAGCAGCCAAACGGACAGTCAAGCTTTCTTT. Amino acids: CSSQTDSQAFF.

This clonotype occurred a few times. The rearrangement links TRBV3-1 to TRBJ1-2; no clear D gene. The germline CDR1 and CDR2 sequences are LGHDT and YNNKEL (reference sequence). This CDR3 contains 15 residues. Between the trimmed V and J ends, which lost 1 base and 5 bases, there was a span of 14 bases. This chain's CDR3 is CASSQGLGGIYGYTF. For the CDR3, the DNA is TGTGCCAGCAGCCAAGGACTAGGAGGAATATATGGCTACACCTTC.

Ten or more counts support this clonotype. J is TRBJ1-1 and V is TRBV30, with 10 bases that match TRBD1. The length of the CDR3 is 12 residues. CDR1 and CDR2 (germline): GTSNPN, SVGIG (reference sequence). Losses at the gene ends were 8 bases for V and 5 bases for J; bases not matched to a gene: 5. CDR3 DNA: TGTGCCCTGGACAGGGGGGGGACTGAAGCTTTCTTT. Translation gives CALDRGGTEAFF.

In this sample, this clonotype turned up a few times. V usage is TRBV27 and J usage is TRBJ2-7; no firm D call. Trimming shortened V by 2 bases and J by 0 bases, and 8 bases separated the two germline ends. The germline CDR1 and CDR2 sequences are MNHEY and SMNVEV (reference sequence). This CDR3 has 14 amino acids. CDR3 region: CASSLVSSSYEQYF. CDR3 DNA sequence: TGTGCCAGCAGTTTAGTCAGTAGCTCCTACGAGCAGTACTTC.

This clonotype has a handful of counts. Here the CDR3 DNA reads TGTGCCAGCAGCTTGAGCAGACCCACCGGGGAGCTGTTTTTT. Amino acid sequence: CASSLSRPTGELFF. The rearrangement uses TRBV11-1 and TRBJ2-2, with D unclear. The CDR3 runs to 14 residues. Germline values: CDR1 SGHAT, CDR2 FQDESV (reference sequence). With 3 bases removed from V and 4 bases from J, the gap between germline ends came to 9 bases.

The V call is TRBV30, the J call TRBJ2-5; 8 bases match TRBD1. Losses at the gene ends were 3 bases for V and 5 bases for J; bases not matched to a gene: 11. The germline gives CDR1 GTSNPN, CDR2 SVGIG (reference sequence). CDR3 length equals 15 residues. CDR3 region: CAWSGGQGAGETQYF. The CDR3 nucleotides read TGTGCCTGGAGCGGAGGTCAGGGGGCCGGGGAGACCCAGTACTTC.

The chain carries TRBV6-2 or TRBV6-3 and TRBJ1-2, with unresolved D. Germline assignment: CDR1 MNHEY and CDR2 SVGEGT. This CDR3 has 13 residues. V lost 2 bases and J lost 5, with 9 bases in between. CDR3 sequence (DNA): TGTGCCAGCAGTTACCTGAGGAATTATGGCTACACCTTC. Its protein product is CASSYLRNYGYTF.

The chain employs TRBV6-1 and TRBJ2-1, with TRBD2 matching 8 bases. The V and J ends lost 4 bases and 3 bases, in that order; junction bases with no gene match: 5. CDR1 is MNHNS, CDR2 SASEGT, per germline. The CDR3 is 15 amino acids. CDR3 residues: CASSVRTSLYNEQFF. DNA for the CDR3: TGTGCCAGCAGTGTGAGGACTAGCCTCTACAATGAGCAGTTCTTC.

This clonotype has at least ten counts. The chain links TRBV27 to TRBJ1-6; the match to TRBD1 covers 8 bases. The junction had 7 bases not matched to a gene; V was cut back by 5 bases and J by 7 bases. Germline V CDR1 and CDR2: MNHEY, SMNVEV (reference sequence). The CDR3 spans 15 residues. The CDR3 reads CASSPQGAWNSPLHF. CDR3 DNA: TGTGCCAGCAGTCCTCAGGGGGCGTGGAATTCACCCCTCCACTTT.

Worth noting for this clonotype: A read error may be the cause here, since a much bigger clone is one base away. The gene calls are TRBV13 and TRBJ1-1; the D gene is possibly TRBD1 (6 bases). Germline V gene lookup returns CDR1 PRHDT and CDR2 FYEKMQ (reference sequence). The CDR3 is made up of 14 amino acids. CDR3: CASSLGDRFTEASF. CDR3 bases: TGTGCCAGCAGCTTAGGGGACAGATTCACTGAAGCTTCCTTT.

This clonotype was seen ten or more times. The V and J genes are TRBV7-2 and TRBJ2-7, with D unclear. CDR3 length: 13 amino acids. The V gene's germline CDR1 is SGHTA and CDR2 FQGNSA. V gave up 2 bases and J gave up 5 bases, with 10 bases separating them. The CDR3 sequence is CASSLIGLNEQYF. CDR3 DNA: TGTGCCAGCAGCTTAATAGGGCTGAACGAGCAGTACTTC.

In this sample, this clonotype turned up many times. CDR3 coding DNA: TGTGCCAGCAGCGGTAGTAATGAGCAGTTCTTC. As protein: CASSGSNEQFF. The chain recombines TRBV9 with TRBJ2-1; no definite D call. V lost 3 bases, J lost 7 bases, and 5 bases lay in between. The CDR3 runs to 11 residues. The germline CDR1 and CDR2 sequences are SGDLS and YYNGEE.

This clonotype showed up many times. The chain recombines TRBV5-8 with TRBJ1-5; a weak D match, TRBD1 (5 bases). Germline V gene lookup returns CDR1 SGHTS and CDR2 YDEGEE. The length of the CDR3 is 16 residues. The V and J ends lost 0 bases and 6 bases respectively, with 16 bases between them. The CDR3 loop is CASSLVIGTASQPQHF. Written as DNA, the CDR3 is TGTGCCAGCAGCTTGGTGATAGGGACCGCCAGTCAGCCCCAGCATTTT.

This clonotype has more than one count but fewer than ten. V and J are TRBV7-9 and TRBJ2-6, with TRBD1 matching 8 bases. The ends lost 1 base at V and 0 bases at J; junction bases unmatched: 2. This CDR3 has 17 amino acids. Germline-derived CDR1 and CDR2 are SEHNR and FQNEAQ (reference sequence). The CDR3 sequence: CASSLDTGGSGANVLTF. The CDR3 region has the DNA TGTGCCAGCAGCTTAGATACAGGGGGCTCTGGGGCCAACGTCCTGACTTTC.